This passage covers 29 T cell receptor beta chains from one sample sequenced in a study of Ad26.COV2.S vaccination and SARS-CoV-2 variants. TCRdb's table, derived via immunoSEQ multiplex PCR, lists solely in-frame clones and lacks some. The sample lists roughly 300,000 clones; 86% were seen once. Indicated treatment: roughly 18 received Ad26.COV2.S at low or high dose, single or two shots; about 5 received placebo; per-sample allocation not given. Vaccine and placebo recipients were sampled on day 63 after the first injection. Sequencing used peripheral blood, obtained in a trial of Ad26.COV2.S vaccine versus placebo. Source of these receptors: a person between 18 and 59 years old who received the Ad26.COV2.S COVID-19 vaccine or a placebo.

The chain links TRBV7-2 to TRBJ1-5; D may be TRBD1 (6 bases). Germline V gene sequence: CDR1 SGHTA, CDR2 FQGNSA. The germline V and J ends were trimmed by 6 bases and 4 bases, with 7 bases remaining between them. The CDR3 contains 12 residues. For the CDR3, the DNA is TGTGCCAGCAGTACAGGGAATCAGCCCCAGCATTTT. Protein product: CASSTGNQPQHF.

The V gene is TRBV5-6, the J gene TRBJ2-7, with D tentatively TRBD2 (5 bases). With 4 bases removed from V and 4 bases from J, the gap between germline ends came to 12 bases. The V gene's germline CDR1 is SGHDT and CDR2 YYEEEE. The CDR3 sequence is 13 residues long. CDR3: CASSRGQWYEQYF. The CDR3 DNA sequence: TGTGCCAGCAGCCGCGGGCAGTGGTACGAGCAGTACTTC.

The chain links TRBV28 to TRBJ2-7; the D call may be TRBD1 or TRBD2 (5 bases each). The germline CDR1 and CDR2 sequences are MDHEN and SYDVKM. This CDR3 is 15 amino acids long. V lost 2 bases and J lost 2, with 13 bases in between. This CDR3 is CASSLVGESAYEQYF. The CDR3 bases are TGTGCCAGCAGTTTAGTAGGGGAGTCGGCCTACGAGCAGTACTTC.

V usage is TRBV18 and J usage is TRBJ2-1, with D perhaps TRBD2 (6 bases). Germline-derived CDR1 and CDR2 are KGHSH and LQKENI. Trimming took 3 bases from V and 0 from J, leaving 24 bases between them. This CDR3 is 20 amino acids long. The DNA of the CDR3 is TGTGCCAGCTCACCGCCCTACAGGCGGGAACTCAACTCCTCCTACAATGAGCAGTTCTTC. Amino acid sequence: CASSPPYRRELNSSYNEQFF.

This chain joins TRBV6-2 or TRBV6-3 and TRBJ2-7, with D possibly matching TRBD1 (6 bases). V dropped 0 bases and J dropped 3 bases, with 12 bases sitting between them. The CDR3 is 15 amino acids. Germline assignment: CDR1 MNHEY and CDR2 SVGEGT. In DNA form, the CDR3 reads TGTGCCAGCAGTTACTCGACAGGATACGACTACGAGCAGTACTTC. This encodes CASSYSTGYDYEQYF.

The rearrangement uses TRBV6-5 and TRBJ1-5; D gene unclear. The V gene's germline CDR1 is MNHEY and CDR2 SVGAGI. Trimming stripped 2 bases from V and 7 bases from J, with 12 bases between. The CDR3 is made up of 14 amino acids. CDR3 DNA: TGTGCCAGCAGTTACCAGACGGGAGGACAGCCCCAGCATTTT. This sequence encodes CASSYQTGGQPQHF.

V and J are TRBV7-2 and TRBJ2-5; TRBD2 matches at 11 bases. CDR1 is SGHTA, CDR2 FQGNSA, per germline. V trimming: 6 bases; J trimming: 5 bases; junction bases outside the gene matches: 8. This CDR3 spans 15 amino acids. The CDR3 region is CASRLTSGSRETQYF. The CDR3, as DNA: TGTGCCAGCAGGCTAACTAGCGGGAGTCGGGAGACCCAGTACTTC. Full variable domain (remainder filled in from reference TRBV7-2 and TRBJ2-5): GAGVSQSPSNKVTEKGKDVELRCDPISGHTALYWYRQSLGQGLEFLIYFQGNSAPDKSGLPSDRFSAERTGGSVSTLTIQRTQQEDSAVYLCASRLTSGSRETQYFGPGTRLLVL.

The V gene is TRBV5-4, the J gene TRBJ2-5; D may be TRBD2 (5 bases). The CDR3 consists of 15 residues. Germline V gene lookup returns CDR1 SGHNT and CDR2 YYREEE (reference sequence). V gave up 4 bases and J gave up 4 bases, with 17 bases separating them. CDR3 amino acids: CASSPQMGARETQYF. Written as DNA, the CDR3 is TGTGCCAGCAGCCCCCAGATGGGAGCGAGAGAGACCCAGTACTTC.

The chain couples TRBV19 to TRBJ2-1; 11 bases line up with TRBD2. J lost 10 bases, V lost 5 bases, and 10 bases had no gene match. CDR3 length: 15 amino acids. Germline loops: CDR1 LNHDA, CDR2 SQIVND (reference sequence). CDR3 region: CASSPPWSSGREQFF. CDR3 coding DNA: TGTGCCAGTAGTCCCCCTTGGTCTAGCGGGAGGGAGCAGTTCTTC.

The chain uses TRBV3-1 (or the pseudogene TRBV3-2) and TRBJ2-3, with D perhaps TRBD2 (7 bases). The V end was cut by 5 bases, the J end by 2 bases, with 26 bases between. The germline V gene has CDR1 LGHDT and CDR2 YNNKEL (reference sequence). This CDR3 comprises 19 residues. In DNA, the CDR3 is TGTGCCAGCAGCTGGACCGCATGGAAGGGGCGGGGGCCCACAGATACGCAGTATTTT. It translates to CASSWTAWKGRGPTDTQYF.

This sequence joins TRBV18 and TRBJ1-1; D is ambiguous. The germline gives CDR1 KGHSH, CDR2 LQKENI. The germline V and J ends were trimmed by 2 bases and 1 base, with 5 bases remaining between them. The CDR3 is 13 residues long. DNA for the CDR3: TGTGCCAGCTCACCATTAGGGAACACTGAAGCTTTCTTT. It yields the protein CASSPLGNTEAFF.

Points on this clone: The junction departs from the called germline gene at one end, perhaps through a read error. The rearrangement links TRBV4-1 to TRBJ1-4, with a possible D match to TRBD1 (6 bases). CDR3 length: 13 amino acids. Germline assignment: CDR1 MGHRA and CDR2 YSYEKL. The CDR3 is CASSQVGVAGHIF. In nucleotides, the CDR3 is TGCGCCAGCAGCCAAGTCGGAGTCGCGGGACACATTTTT.

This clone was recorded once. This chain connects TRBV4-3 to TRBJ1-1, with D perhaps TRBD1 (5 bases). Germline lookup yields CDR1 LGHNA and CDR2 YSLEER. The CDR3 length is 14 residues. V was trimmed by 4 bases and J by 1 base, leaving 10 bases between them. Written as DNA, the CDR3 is TGCGCCAGCAGCCGACAGAACTCGAACACTGAAGCTTTCTTT. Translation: CASSRQNSNTEAFF.

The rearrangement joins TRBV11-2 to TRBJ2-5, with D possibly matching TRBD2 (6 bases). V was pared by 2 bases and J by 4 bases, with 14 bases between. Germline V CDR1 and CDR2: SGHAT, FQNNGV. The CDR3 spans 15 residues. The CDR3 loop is CASSLSSSVSETQYF. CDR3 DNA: TGTGCCAGCAGCTTATCTTCTAGCGTGTCAGAGACCCAGTACTTC. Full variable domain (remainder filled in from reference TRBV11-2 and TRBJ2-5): EAGVAQSPRYKIIEKRQSVAFWCNPISGHATLYWYQQILGQGPKLLIQFQNNGVVDDSQLPKDRFSAERLKGVDSTLKIQPAKLEDSAVYLCASSLSSSVSETQYFGPGTRLLVL.

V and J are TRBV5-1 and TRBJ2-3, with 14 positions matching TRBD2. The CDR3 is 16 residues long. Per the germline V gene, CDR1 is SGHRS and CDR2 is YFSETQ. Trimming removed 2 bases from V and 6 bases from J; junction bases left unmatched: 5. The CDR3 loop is CASSFGTSGSIDTQYF. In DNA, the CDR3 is TGCGCCAGCAGCTTCGGGACTAGCGGGAGTATTGATACGCAGTATTTT.

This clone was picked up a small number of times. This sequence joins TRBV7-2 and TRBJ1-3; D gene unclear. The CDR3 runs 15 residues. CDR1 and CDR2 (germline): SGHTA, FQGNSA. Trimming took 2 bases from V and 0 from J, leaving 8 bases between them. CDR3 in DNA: TGTGCCAGCAGCTTAAGGAGGGCCTCTGGAAACACCATATATTTT. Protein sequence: CASSLRRASGNTIYF.

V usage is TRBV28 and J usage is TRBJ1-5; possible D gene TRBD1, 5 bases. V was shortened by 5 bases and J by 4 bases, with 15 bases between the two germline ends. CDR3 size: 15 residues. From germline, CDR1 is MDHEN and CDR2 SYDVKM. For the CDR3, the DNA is TGTGCCAGCAGTCCTGGCCGGGGCCCTAATCAGCCCCAGCATTTT. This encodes CASSPGRGPNQPQHF.

This CDR3 is CASSLVAGVGTGELFF. For the CDR3, the DNA is TGTGCCAGCAGCTTAGTGGCGGGAGTTGGAACCGGGGAGCTGTTTTTT. The V gene is TRBV11-2, the J gene TRBJ2-2, with 7 bases matching TRBD2. CDR1 and CDR2 (germline): SGHAT, FQNNGV. With 1 base clipped from V and 5 bases from J, the junction kept 7 bases outside the gene matches. The CDR3 length is 16 residues.

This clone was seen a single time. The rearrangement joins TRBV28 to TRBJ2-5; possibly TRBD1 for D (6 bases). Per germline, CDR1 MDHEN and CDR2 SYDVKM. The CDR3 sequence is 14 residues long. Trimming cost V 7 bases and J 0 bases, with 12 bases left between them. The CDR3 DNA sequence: TGTGCCAGCACCACCACAGGGTACCAAGAGACCCAGTACTTC. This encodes CASTTTGYQETQYF.

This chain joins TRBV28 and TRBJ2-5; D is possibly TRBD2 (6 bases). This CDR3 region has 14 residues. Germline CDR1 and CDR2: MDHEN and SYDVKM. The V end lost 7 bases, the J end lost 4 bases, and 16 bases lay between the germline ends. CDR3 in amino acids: CASTELRGGETQYF. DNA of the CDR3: TGTGCCAGCACCGAATTGCGGGGTGGAGAGACCCAGTACTTC.

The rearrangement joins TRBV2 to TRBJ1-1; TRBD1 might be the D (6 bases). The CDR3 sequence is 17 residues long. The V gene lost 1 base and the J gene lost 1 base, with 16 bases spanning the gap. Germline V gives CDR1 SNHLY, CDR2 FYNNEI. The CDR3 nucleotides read TGTGCCAGCAGTGAAGGCAGGGGTGGTCGAGCGAACACTGAAGCTTTCTTT. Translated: CASSEGRGGRANTEAFF. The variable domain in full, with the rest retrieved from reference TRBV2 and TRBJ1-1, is EPEVTQTPSHQVTQMGQEVILRCVPISNHLYFYWYRQILGQKVEFLVSFYNNEISEKSEIFDDQFSVERPDGSNFTLKIRSTKLEDSAMYFCASSEGRGGRANTEAFFGQGTRLTVV.

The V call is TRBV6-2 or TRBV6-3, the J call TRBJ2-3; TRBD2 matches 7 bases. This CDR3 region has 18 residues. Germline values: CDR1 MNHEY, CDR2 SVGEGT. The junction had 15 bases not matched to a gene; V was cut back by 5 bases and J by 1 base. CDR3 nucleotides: TGTGCCAGCAGTCCCTTACCGCAGACTAGCTGGGGCACAGATACGCAGTATTTT. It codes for CASSPLPQTSWGTDTQYF.

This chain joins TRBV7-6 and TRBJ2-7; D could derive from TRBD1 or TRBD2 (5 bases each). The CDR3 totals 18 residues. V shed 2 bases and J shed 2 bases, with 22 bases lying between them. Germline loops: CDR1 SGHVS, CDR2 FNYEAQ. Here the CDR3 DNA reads TGTGCCAGCAGCTTAAGGCCTCGAGGGGACGTTGGCCCCTACGAGCAGTACTTC. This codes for CASSLRPRGDVGPYEQYF.

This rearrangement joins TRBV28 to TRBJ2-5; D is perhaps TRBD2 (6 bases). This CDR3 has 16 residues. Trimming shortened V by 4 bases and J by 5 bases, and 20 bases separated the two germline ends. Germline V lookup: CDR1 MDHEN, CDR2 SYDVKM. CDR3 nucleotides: TGTGCCAGCAGTTACCCCGAACTGGAGGGCCGGGAGACCCAGTACTTC. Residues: CASSYPELEGRETQYF.

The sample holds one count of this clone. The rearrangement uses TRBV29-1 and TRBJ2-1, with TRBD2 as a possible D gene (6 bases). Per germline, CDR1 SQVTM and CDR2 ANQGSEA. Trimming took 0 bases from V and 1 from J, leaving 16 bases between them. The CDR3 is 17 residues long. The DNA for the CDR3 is TGCAGCGTTGAAGAACCTTTTAGCGGATCATCCTACAATGAGCAGTTCTTC. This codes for CSVEEPFSGSSYNEQFF.

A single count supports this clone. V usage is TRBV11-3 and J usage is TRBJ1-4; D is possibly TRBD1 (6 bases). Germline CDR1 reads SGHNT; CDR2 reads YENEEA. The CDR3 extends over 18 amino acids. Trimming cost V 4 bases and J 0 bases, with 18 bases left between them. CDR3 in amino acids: CASSSRTATYATNEKLFF. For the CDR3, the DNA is TGTGCCAGCAGCTCCCGGACAGCTACCTATGCAACTAATGAAAAACTGTTTTTT.

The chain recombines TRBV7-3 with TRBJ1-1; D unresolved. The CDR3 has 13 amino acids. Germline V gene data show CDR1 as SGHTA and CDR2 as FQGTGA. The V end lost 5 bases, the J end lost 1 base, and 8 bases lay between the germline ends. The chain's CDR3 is CASSQSPNTEAFF. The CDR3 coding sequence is TGTGCCAGCAGCCAAAGCCCGAACACTGAAGCTTTCTTT.

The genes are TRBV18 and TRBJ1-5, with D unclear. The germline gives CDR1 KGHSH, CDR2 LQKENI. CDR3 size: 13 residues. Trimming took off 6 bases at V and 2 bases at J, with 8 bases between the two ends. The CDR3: CASSPDGNQPQHF. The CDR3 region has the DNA TGTGCCAGCTCCCCCGACGGCAATCAGCCCCAGCATTTT.

CDR3 nucleotide sequence: TGTGCCATCAGTGATAACGGACAGGGTGAGAAGGTGAGCACTGAAGCTTTCTTT. Translated, it gives CAISDNGQGEKVSTEAFF. V and J are TRBV10-3 and TRBJ1-1; 8 bases align to TRBD1. V was clipped by 3 bases and J by 4 bases; unmatched bases: 16. The CDR3 covers 18 residues. The germline V gene has CDR1 ENHRY and CDR2 SYGVKD.